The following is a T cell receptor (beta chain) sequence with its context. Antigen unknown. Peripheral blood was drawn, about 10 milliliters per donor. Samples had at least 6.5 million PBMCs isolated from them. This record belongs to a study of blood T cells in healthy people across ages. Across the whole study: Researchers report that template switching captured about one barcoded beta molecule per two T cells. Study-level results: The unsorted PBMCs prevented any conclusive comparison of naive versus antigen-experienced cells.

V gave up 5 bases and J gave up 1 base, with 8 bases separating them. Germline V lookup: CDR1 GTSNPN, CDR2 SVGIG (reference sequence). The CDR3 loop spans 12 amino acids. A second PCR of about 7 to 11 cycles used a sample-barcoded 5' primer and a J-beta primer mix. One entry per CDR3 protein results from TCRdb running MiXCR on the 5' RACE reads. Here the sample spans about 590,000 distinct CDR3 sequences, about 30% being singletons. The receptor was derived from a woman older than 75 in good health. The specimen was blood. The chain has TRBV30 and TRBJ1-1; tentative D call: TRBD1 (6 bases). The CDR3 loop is CAWGQQNTEAFF. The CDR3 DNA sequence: TGTGCCTGGGGACAGCAGAACACTGAAGCTTTCTTT.